This T cell receptor beta chain was profiled in a study of T cell changes during pregnancy in multiple sclerosis. V lost 6 bases to trimming and J lost 1 base, with 12 bases between them. Germline V gene sequence: CDR1 WNHNN, CDR2 SYGVQD (reference sequence). The CDR3 contains 15 residues. Method: immunoSEQ multiplex PCR; TCRdb's copy keeps in-frame clones and lacks some. The table has tens of thousands of clones, approximately 89% seen once. The TCR was taken from a female donor in good health, enrolled as a control in a pregnancy study. Sequenced material: CD4+ T cells from peripheral blood mononuclear cells, taken after pregnancy. The chain links TRBV10-1 to TRBJ2-2; D may be TRBD1 (6 bases). The CDR3 bases are TGCGCCAGCAGCCCCGGGACAAGGAACACCGGGGAGCTGTTTTTT. Its translation is CASSPGTRNTGELFF.